This T cell receptor beta chain was identified in a study of technical replicates of blood from a few donors. The table came from immunoSEQ multiplex PCR; TCRdb's copy has only in-frame clones and leaves some out. The data hold more than 90,000 clones, with nearly 96% observed a single time. Note on this clone: One junction end does not reproduce the germline sequence, and a read error may be involved.

This CDR3 is 11 amino acids long. Germline V CDR1 and CDR2: SGHRS, YFSETQ. Sequenced sample: T cells isolated from PBMCs. The receptor was derived from a human donor in good health. The chain joins TRBV5-1 to TRBJ2-7; no definite D call. The CDR3 DNA reads TGCGCCAGCAGAATCGACCTCGAGGAGTACTTC. Its protein is CASRIDLEEYF. The whole variable domain, remainder taken from reference TRBV5-1 and TRBJ2-7, is KAGVTQTPRYLIKTRGQQVTLSCSPISGHRSVSWYQQTPGQGLQFLFEYFSETQRNKGNFPGRFSGRQFSNSRSEMNVSTLELGDSALYLCASRIDLEEYFGPGTRLTVT.